This paragraph reports one TCR beta chain. Antigen unknown. This sample was taken from a study of cytomegalovirus exposure and HLA in healthy donors. Broader study findings: HLA allele associations emerged for about 16,000 TCR beta sequences in a later analysis, at 0.05 false discovery rate.

The CDR3 consists of 12 residues. Trimming stripped 3 bases from V and 8 bases from J, with 11 bases between. Germline-derived CDR1 and CDR2 are SGDLS and YYNGEE. PCR involved 60 Vbeta and 13 Jbeta primers. TCRdb keeps only in-frame clones here, not all; method: immunoSEQ multiplex PCR. The top ten hold around 3.4% of the sample, which has 75,000 to 90,000 clones, 60% to 80% seen once. The genes are TRBV9 and TRBJ1-2; a weak D match, TRBD1 (6 bases). This receptor was identified in a man in his fifties in good health and CMV-seronegative. The sequenced material came from PBMCs. CDR3 in amino acids: CASSAGDGGYTF. CDR3 in DNA: TGTGCCAGCAGCGCAGGGGACGGCGGCTACACCTTC.